This TCR beta chain was recovered during a study of cytomegalovirus exposure and HLA in healthy donors. The wider study: Within an early data release were around 87 million unique TCRs drawn from HLA-typed donors.

With 60 Vbeta and 13 Jbeta primers, the PCR was carried out. Generated by immunoSEQ multiplex PCR, the TCRdb table keeps only in-frame clones and is missing some. In the table there are over 55,000 clones, roughly two thirds of which are singletons. Details on this clone: As yet, its antigen is unknown.

Whole-study results and caveats: Certain indistinguishable V segments, among them TRBV6-2 and TRBV6-3, were excluded. The investigators catalogued 150 to 200 TCR beta chains as cytomegalovirus-associated. According to reports, the classifier identified cytomegalovirus status with high specificity and sensitivity.

The germline V gene encodes CDR1 SGHRS and CDR2 YFSETQ. The CDR3 length is 13 residues. V dropped 2 bases and J dropped 1 base, with 6 bases sitting between them. The V gene is TRBV5-1, the J gene TRBJ1-1, with a possible D match to TRBD1 (5 bases). Material for sequencing was PBMCs. The receptor was isolated from a middle-aged man in good health and CMV-seropositive. As DNA, the CDR3 is TGCGCCAGCAGCTTCACAGGGAACACTGAAGCTTTCTTT. Translated, it gives CASSFTGNTEAFF. The complete variable domain, with remaining parts taken from reference TRBV5-1 and TRBJ1-1, reads KAGVTQTPRYLIKTRGQQVTLSCSPISGHRSVSWYQQTPGQGLQFLFEYFSETQRNKGNFPGRFSGRQFSNSRSEMNVSTLELGDSALYLCASSFTGNTEAFFGQGTRLTVV.